One and the same sample provided the 3 T cell receptor beta chains below, sequenced in a study of shared clonotypes between healthy human individuals. Only in-frame clones appear in the TCRdb table, and some are missing; sequencing was by immunoSEQ multiplex PCR. Seen here are around 2.1 million clones, roughly 91% observed once, and the top ten hold more than 1.5%. CD45RO-negative CD8 cells positively selected for CCR7 made up the naive population, which excluded terminally differentiated effector memory CD45RA+ cells. The sequenced material came from naive CD8+ T cells from PBMCs. The receptors originated from a man in his late teens or twenties in good health. Some clones in this sample may be carry-over from other donors' samples.

This chain joins TRBV28 and TRBJ1-6, with no clear D. Per the germline V gene, CDR1 is MDHEN and CDR2 is SYDVKM. This CDR3 spans 17 amino acids. Trimming removed 1 base at V and 2 bases at J, with 12 bases between. The CDR3 here is CASSLSLGEAYNSPLHF. DNA for the CDR3: TGTGCCAGCAGTTTATCACTCGGGGAGGCCTATAATTCACCCCTCCACTTT.

The chain recombines TRBV4-1 with TRBJ1-2; no firm D call. Between the trimmed V and J ends, which lost 1 base and 4 bases, there was a span of 19 bases. The CDR3 loop spans 17 amino acids. Per the germline V gene, CDR1 is MGHRA and CDR2 is YSYEKL. The CDR3 protein is CASSQVDYRITGYGYTF. In DNA form, the CDR3 reads TGCGCCAGCAGCCAAGTCGATTACCGGATCACCGGCTATGGCTACACCTTC.

The chain carries TRBV11-2 and TRBJ2-5; a weak D match, TRBD2 (5 bases). This CDR3 has 18 amino acids. The germline V gene encodes CDR1 SGHAT and CDR2 FQNNGV. Trimming stripped 3 bases from V and 5 bases from J, with 25 bases between. CDR3 sequence reads: CASSFPSRVRDSGETQYF. The CDR3 nucleotides are TGTGCCAGCAGCTTTCCCTCCCGGGTGAGGGATAGTGGGGAGACCCAGTACTTC.